The T cell receptor (beta chain) described here comes from a study of cytomegalovirus exposure and HLA in healthy donors (dated by TCRdb to between 2016 and 2019). Looking at the study overall: In an earlier analysis of about 560 of the donors, 250 to 350 Gb of sequence data and 117 million unique TCR beta sequences from 180 million or so T cells were reported. The study combined high-throughput TCR immunosequencing, statistical association of individual TCRs with disease status, and machine learning to predict cytomegalovirus infection status. Among a few hundred genotyped donors of the cohort, an average of around 240,000 unique TCR beta nucleotide sequences were sequenced per donor, around a sixth of them non-productive. Along with the roughly 670-subject first cohort, a separate validation cohort of over 90 different subjects was used. Donor age, sex, ethnicity and CMV serostatus were collected together with the repertoire data. In a later genetic analysis, genome-wide SNP genotypes for about three fifths of the roughly 670 donors were used, and that subset was treated as a discovery cohort. Every discovery cohort repertoire had been produced on one sequencing platform. The number of donors typed differed by locus, with 629-630 for A, B, C, DRB1 and DQB1, around 500 for DQA1, over 600 for DPA1, and some 470 for DPB1. Four to six DR-DQ haplotypes were handled as single units for association and clustering, since linkage in the cohort was strong. In a later analysis, previously published TCR beta repertoires from 550 to 750 donors were re-analyzed and high-resolution HLA genotyping was added so that TCR occurrence patterns could be studied. An early release covering just under 650 HLA-typed donors comprised roughly 300 gigabases of sequencing data and tens of millions of unique TCR sequences. Class I and class II HLA loci were covered by the typing at four-digit resolution. An earlier analysis of nearly 600 of the donors applied high-throughput TCR beta sequencing to assess whether each TCR beta V gene segment acted as functional or pseudogenic. In the later analysis, no new phenotypic data were used to find candidate immune exposures; instead, reliance was placed on TCR beta sequences and their occurrence across donors. Using immunosequencing, the study profiled T cell repertoires from fewer than 850 subjects and related those repertoires to cytomegalovirus serostatus. The study aimed to test whether cataloging public T cell receptors could reveal signatures of past pathogen exposure. Among the roughly 400 genotyped donors, 81% belonged to the genetic ancestry cluster associated with self-reported Caucasian donors.

The cohort was made up of roughly 670 healthy bone marrow donors. All cohort members were sampled while nominally healthy, although unrecorded immune exposures were likely present. The donor was CMV seronegative and belonged to the group of 352 seronegative cohort members. Every donor gave a peripheral blood sample, and the peripheral blood mononuclear cells from that sample were used for TCR beta sequencing. The Qiagen DNeasy Blood Extraction Kit was used to extract genomic DNA from the blood cell samples. The method behind the library was the immunoSEQ multiplex PCR assay. For the multiplex PCR, a mixture combining 60 forward primers for TCR Vbeta segments and 13 reverse primers for TCR Jbeta segments was used. Amplification of the CDR3 region of rearranged TCR beta genes was performed with a multiplex PCR assay on genomic DNA. Amplified TCR beta libraries were sequenced as 87-base-pair reads on the Illumina HiSeq System. The authors processed their data as follows. In a later analysis, tens of millions of unique TCR beta chains were counted across the roughly 610 repertoires, and roughly 9.9 million of these chains were shared by at least two donors. To remove PCR and sequencing errors, raw reads were error-corrected and collapsed into unique sequences using a nearest-neighbor algorithm that merged closely related sequences. V, D and J gene segments were assigned by aligning CDR3 sequences to IMGT reference sequences. For a sequence to be retained, a match of at least six nucleotides was required to both a V gene segment and a J gene segment. Rearrangements were classified as productive when the CDR3 lacked stop codons and remained in frame with V and J, and all other rearrangements were classified as non-productive. CDR3 was defined according to IMGT convention as the region running from the second conserved V-encoded cysteine to the conserved J-encoded phenylalanine. The earlier analysis of 500 to 600 of the donors excluded sequences that lacked an unambiguous match to a single V gene segment. In an earlier analysis of some 590 of the donors, a V segment was called functional when productive rearrangements were above 56.7%, and segregating when the standard deviation between donors exceeded 5%. A statistical classification framework was built for diagnosing cytomegalovirus status from the catalog of TCR beta chain sequences. A later analysis assigned V and J genes by comparing TCR nucleotide sequences with IMGT/GENE-DB human TR gene sequences. Using the TCRdist pipeline, a later analysis assigned CDR3 sequences along with most-parsimonious VDJ recombination scenarios. A later analysis defined each TCR beta chain by its CDR3 amino acid sequence plus V-gene family, and excluded reads lacking a unique V-gene family. A later analysis removed nearly 600 highly shared, low-generation-probability nucleotide sequences to deal with suspected cross-contamination and a sequencing artifact. In a later analysis, a clonal expansion index for each public chain was calculated from normalized within-repertoire ranks of inferred template counts. In a later analysis, generation probabilities were computed with a VDJ recombination model fitted to out-of-frame rearrangements, and the resulting probabilities were checked against IGoR. In a later analysis, TCR-TCR, TCR-HLA and TCR-CMV co-occurrence was scored with hypergeometric tests, and a repertoire-size bias correction was applied to TCR pairs. In a later analysis, false discovery rates were estimated by permuting HLA or CMV assignments 20 times. In a later analysis, co-occurring TCRs were grouped using DBSCAN, and TCRdist sequence similarity was added for clustering within HLA-allele-positive subsets. Co-occurrence clustering excluded repertoires with fewer than 30,000 or more than 120,000 public chains, plus five with anomalous nucleotide sharing. TCRdb re-hosts the immuneACCESS table, in-frame sequences only. Its copies lack some clones; in the studies checked, an unresolved V gene accounts for under half of them, and the cause for the rest is not known. Clonal size and the V and J genes are those of that table, whereas D and trimming came from the DNA. Recorded for this sample are roughly 150,000 clones; around four fifths of them occurred a single time. The ten most abundant clones make up 3.4% of the sample.

In regard to this clone: Its recognized antigen is unknown. Base qualities were left out, and no much larger clone turns up one base away.

What the authors observed across the whole study: The study gave a list of about 160 TCR beta chains associated with cytomegalovirus. Presence/absence analyses assumed roughly uniform sequencing depth across donors, an assumption that may not hold. In an earlier analysis of under 600 of the donors, most TCR beta V segments were observed in productive rearrangements about 90% or about 30% of the time, broadly matching IMGT annotations. The sequencing pipeline was judged likely to have produced a cluster of highly shared sequence variants as a technical artifact. Some IMGT-functional V segments, including TRBV6-2 and TRBV6-3, could not be distinguished by the 87-base-pair reads and were therefore excluded. Across donors, most TCR sequences were observed very rarely, whereas some public TCRs were present in many individuals. A further reported finding was that TCR beta sequences accurately predicted the HLA-A and HLA-B alleles for most subjects in the first cohort. Compared with equally common non-associated chains, HLA-associated TCR beta chains in a later analysis were more clonally expanded and had lower generation probabilities. According to a later genetic analysis, donors in an Asian-associated ancestry cluster had fewer N-insertions in productive TCRs than the approximately 650-donor mean. The authors suggested that the approach could potentially be generalized to other disease states and immunological phenotypes. Specific HLA alleles were associated with over 15,000 TCR beta sequences at a false discovery rate of 0.05 in a later analysis. According to a later analysis, TCR association rates differed among HLA loci, with DRB1 alleles showing the most associated TCRs and HLA-C alleles showing the fewest. Because HLA typing was unavailable for some donors at each locus, only the typed subset was used in association tests. Assigning TCR associations to individual alleles was difficult when HLA alleles, especially DR and DQ, strongly co-occurred. According to a later analysis, most CMV-associated TCR beta chains appeared to be HLA-restricted, and the HLA associations seemed to be driven largely by CMV exposure. Because counts were too low, 15 to 20 rarely observed V segments, including chromosome 9 orphons, were excluded from the earlier analysis of roughly 580 of the donors. Only TCR beta chains were sequenced in this cohort, and the absence of alpha or paired-chain data limited detectable features. Immune exposure information for the cohort was limited to CMV serostatus. An association between a missense DCLRE1C variant and V-gene and J-gene trimming of TCR beta chains was found in a later genetic analysis and replicated in an independent cohort. A few of the identified cytomegalovirus-associated TCR beta chains were confirmed in vitro to be specific for cytomegalovirus antigens. In a later analysis, several top co-occurrence clusters were reported to appear linked to parvovirus B19, influenza, CMV and Epstein-Barr virus. Cytomegalovirus status was reported to be diagnosed by the classifier with high specificity and sensitivity in both the original and validation cohorts. Linkage disequilibrium might explain the correlated functional status among segregating V segments, but an unknown experimental factor could not be excluded.

The CDR1 and CDR2 encoded by the germline V gene are MGHDK and SYGVNS. There are 16 amino acids in the CDR3, from cysteine to phenylalanine inclusive. Here the CDR3 DNA is all that survives: 48 bases in frame from base 1. Trimming leaves V shorter by 4 bases and J shorter by 3 bases, with the junction holding 2 bases beyond the gene matches. This sequence was found in a male donor in good health and CMV-seronegative. The material sequenced was PBMCs. The chain is assembled from TRBV25-1 and TRBJ2-2; 13 bases in the middle match TRBD2. The CDR3 protein sequence reads: CASSGLAGGYTGELFF. The DNA is TGTGCCAGCAGTGGACTAGCGGGAGGCTACACCGGGGAGCTGTTTTTT.